The rows below give T cell receptor beta chains drawn from one sample of a study of Graves' ophthalmopathy and Graves' hyperthyroidism. TCRdb re-called the multiplex PCR reads with MiXCR, one entry per CDR3 protein. Here the sample spans approximately 330,000 distinct CDR3 sequences, 15% to 20% being singletons. The sample was peripheral blood. The receptors stem from an adult man with Graves' ophthalmopathy. Both conserved end residues are part of each CDR3. A D gene is named only where the DNA matches it firmly. A clone size is listed for some rows: how often the clone was seen (once, few, many), or a class if it is expanded.

j_call cdr3_length d_call v_call clone_size cdr3_nt cdr3_aa
TRBJ2-7 14 TRBD1 TRBV3-1 few TGTGCCAGCAGCCGGGACAGGCGGCTAGTCGAGCAGTACTTC CASSRDRRLVEQYF
TRBJ1-1 13 NA TRBV15 once TGTGCCACCAGCAGAGATGCGGGATTTGAAGCTTTCTTT CATSRDAGFEAFF
TRBJ1-2 12 NA TRBV9 few TGTGCCAGCAGCGTACAGGGGTATGGCTACACCTTC CASSVQGYGYTF
TRBJ1-2 14 NA TRBV6-5 many TGTGCCAGCAGTTACAGGGGGGCTCGTGGTGGCTACACCTTC CASSYRGARGGYTF
TRBJ1-1 15 NA TRBV29-1 few TGCAGCGTTGTGTCCAACTCCAGGGGTCACGCTGAAGCTTTCTTT CSVVSNSRGHAEAFF
TRBJ2-7 16 TRBD1 TRBV6-1 NA TGTGCCAGCAGTGCTGGGACAGGGTTAAACTCCTACGAGCAGTACTTC CASSAGTGLNSYEQYF
TRBJ2-4 15 NA TRBV15 once TGTGCCACCAGCAGGGACCAGGGTACCAAAAACATTCAGTACTTC CATSRDQGTKNIQYF
TRBJ1-2 13 NA TRBV28 NA TGTGCCAGCAGTTTTGAGGCACGGGAGGGCTACACCTTC CASSFEAREGYTF
TRBJ2-5 14 NA TRBV11-3 many TGTGCCAGCAGCTTAGCCCGCGGTTCGGAGACCCAGTACTTC CASSLARGSETQYF
TRBJ1-3 13 NA TRBV7-9 many TGTGCCAGCAGCGGGCAGTCTGAGAACACCATATATTTT CASSGQSENTIYF
TRBJ1-2 15 NA TRBV11-2 many TGTGCCAGCAGCTTAGAGTCTGGGCAGGCCTATGGCTACACCTTC CASSLESGQAYGYTF
TRBJ2-3 14 NA TRBV18 NA TGTGCCAGCTCACCACTTCTGGGGACAGATACGCAGTATTTT CASSPLLGTDTQYF
TRBJ1-2 14 NA TRBV25-1 many TGTGCCAGCAGTTCGCGGGACCGAGCCTATGGCTACACCTTC CASSSRDRAYGYTF
TRBJ1-1 12 NA TRBV27 many TGTGCCACCGCCGGGGGCGACACTGAAGCTTTCTTT CATAGGDTEAFF
TRBJ1-5 14 NA TRBV4-1 many TGCGCCAGCAGCCAAGCACAGATACGTCAGCCCCAGCATTTT CASSQAQIRQPQHF
TRBJ1-1 17 NA TRBV6-2/TRBV6-3 many TGTGCCAGCAGTTACTCGACGTTGGCCAGGGATCTCACTGAAGCTTTCTTT CASSYSTLARDLTEAFF
TRBJ2-6 17 TRBD1 TRBV6-4 many TGTGCCAGCAAGTCGACAGGGGCAGACTCTGGGGCCAACGTCCTGACTTTC CASKSTGADSGANVLTF
TRBJ1-2 14 TRBD1 TRBV6-1 many TGTGCCAGCAGAGACCCTCAGGGGGCGGGAGGCTACACCTTC CASRDPQGAGGYTF
TRBJ1-5 15 NA TRBV9 many TGTGCCAGCAGCGTAGGGTTAGGGGGGTTTCAGCCCCAGCATTTT CASSVGLGGFQPQHF
TRBJ1-6 15 TRBD1 TRBV12-3/TRBV12-4 NA TGTGCCAGCAGCCGCCGGACAGGGAAGGATTCACCCCTCCACTTT CASSRRTGKDSPLHF
TRBJ2-7 14 NA TRBV2 many TGTGCCAGCACCACTGACAGATCCTACTACGAGCAGTACTTC CASTTDRSYYEQYF
TRBJ1-5 12 NA TRBV6-2/TRBV6-3 many TGTGCCAGCAGTCGGGACTATCAGCCCCAGCATTTT CASSRDYQPQHF